Included here is one TCR beta chain sequence, with context. Its antigen target is currently unknown. The record has no base qualities; no much larger clone is one base away. The donors belonged to the validation cohort of around 110 subjects, which was separate from the approximately 660-subject first cohort. Counted from cysteine to phenylalanine, this CDR3 has 14 amino acids. Kept here is only the CDR3 DNA, which spans 42 bases and is read in frame from base 1. Trimming takes 0 bases from V and 3 bases from J, and the germline ends sit 9 bases apart. CDR1 and CDR2 (WNHNN, SYGVQD) derive from the germline V gene (reference sequence). The data were taken from a study of cytomegalovirus exposure and HLA in healthy donors (TCRdb year 2017). For the study in its entirety: A later analysis indicated that the 120 validation repertoires were generated on the platform also employed for the approximately 670 repertoires of the first cohort. The study was designed to test whether signatures of past pathogen exposure could be identified by cataloging public T cell receptors. Besides the first cohort of some 670 subjects, a separate validation cohort made up of some 110 different subjects was used. To predict cytomegalovirus infection status, the study brought together high-throughput TCR immunosequencing, statistical association of individual TCRs with disease status, and machine learning. The study at large found these results: A few of the identified cytomegalovirus-associated TCR beta chains were confirmed in vitro to be specific for cytomegalovirus antigens. While some public TCRs were present in many individuals, most TCR sequences turned up only very rarely across donors. The study gave a list of around 170 TCR beta chains associated with cytomegalovirus. Of the cluster scores, roughly 93% were above 0 in a later analysis, which found that TCRs clustered in the first cohort also tended to co-occur in the 95 to 150 validation repertoires. It was suggested by the authors that the approach could potentially be generalized to other disease states and immunological phenotypes. The classifier was reported to diagnose cytomegalovirus status with high specificity and sensitivity in both the original cohort and the validation cohort. All 120 or so repertoires were used to score co-occurrence in the validation cohort in a later analysis, because that analysis had no HLA typing for the cohort.

The library was produced with the immunoSEQ multiplex PCR assay. The study's processing was this. A statistical classification framework was built for diagnosing cytomegalovirus status from the catalog of TCR beta chain sequences. TCRdb re-hosts the immuneACCESS table, in-frame sequences only. Its copies lack some clones; in the studies checked, an unresolved V gene accounts for under half of them, and the cause for the rest is not known. From that table come the V and J calls and clone size; the DNA was used to work out D and trimming. Within this sample are 100,000 to 150,000 clones, with around nine tenths of them counted one time only. The ten biggest clones cover approximately 4.5% of the sample.

The source is a man between 18 and 29 years old in good health and CMV-seropositive. In this chain, TRBV10-1 is recombined with TRBJ2-7; a tentative D call is TRBD1 (6 bases match). Sample: PBMCs. The sequenced DNA is TGCGCCAGCAGTGAGTCGATGGACAGCTACGAGCAGTACTTC. It translates to CASSESMDSYEQYF.